These T cell receptor beta chains were read from a single sample in a study of cytomegalovirus exposure and HLA in healthy donors. The repertoire was sequenced with immunoSEQ multiplex PCR; TCRdb's copy has only in-frame clones and lacks some. The top ten hold roughly 1.4% of the sample, which has some 130,000 clones, approximately 84% seen once. Input material: PBMCs. All receptors derive from a woman in her thirties in good health and CMV-seronegative. Each CDR3 is given without its conserved first and last residue. D genes are given only for firm matches. Not every row has a clone size; where given, it reads once, few, many or a size class.

j_call | v_call | d_call | clone_size | cdr3_aa
TRBJ1-3 | TRBV5-6 | - | - | ASSRFLRERNTIY
TRBJ1-2 | TRBV11-2 | - | once | ASSLSLLNYGYT
TRBJ2-5 | TRBV7-7 | TRBD1 | - | ASSQTGTEKETQY
TRBJ2-7 | TRBV9 | - | - | ASSEAGRGEQY
TRBJ1-3 | TRBV28 | - | - | ATSPWGESSGNTIY
TRBJ2-5 | TRBV13 | TRBD1 | once | ASSFRGLGETQY
TRBJ1-6 | TRBV7-8 | - | few | ASSQAFSYNSPLH
TRBJ1-5 | TRBV4-2 | - | - | ASSQDSKRNQPQH
TRBJ1-1 | TRBV27 | TRBD1 | - | ASTPGTANTEAF
TRBJ2-7 | TRBV6-6 | - | - | ASTSAMTYEQY
TRBJ2-7 | TRBV14 | - | many | ASSQAYYEQY
TRBJ2-7 | TRBV5-1 | TRBD2 | once | ASSPTSGVTYEQY
TRBJ1-6 | TRBV6-5 | TRBD1 | - | ASRGTGGLNSPLH
TRBJ2-2 | TRBV30 | - | - | AWKAGTNTGELF
TRBJ1-6 | TRBV7-8 | TRBD1 | - | ASSLGQGSFSPLH
TRBJ1-5 | TRBV27 | - | - | ASRSGSLNQPQH
TRBJ2-7 | TRBV12-2 | - | - | ASRLGGTEVPVCYEQY
TRBJ1-2 | TRBV5-1 | - | - | ASRSEAGVGGYT
TRBJ2-7 | TRBV5-1 | TRBD2 | once | ASSPEASGAYEQY
TRBJ1-2 | TRBV27 | TRBD1 | - | ASSIRRDRHGYT
TRBJ1-1 | TRBV6-5 | - | - | ASSYSSGGPNTEAF
TRBJ1-2 | TRBV5-1 | - | few | ASSLDGRAASYT
TRBJ2-1 | TRBV6-1 | - | - | ASSEIGRRAGHEQF
TRBJ1-2 | TRBV30 | TRBD1 | - | AFQKQGARDYGYT
TRBJ2-2 | TRBV7-8 | - | once | ASSSPIKGRFGELF
TRBJ1-1 | TRBV27 | - | few | ASSLAGEAF
TRBJ2-7 | TRBV4-2 | - | - | ASSQTDSSNDLYYEQY
TRBJ2-7 | TRBV11-3 | TRBD1 | - | ASSRTGTSDEQY
TRBJ1-1 | TRBV30 | - | - | AWSWGAEAF
TRBJ2-2 | TRBV2 | TRBD1 | - | ASSRDRASGELF
TRBJ1-3 | TRBV27 | TRBD1 | - | ASSLYRGPGNTIY
TRBJ2-7 | TRBV5-1 | TRBD1 | - | ASSLVQGAQEQY
TRBJ1-2 | TRBV6-6 | - | - | ASSNHRGLDYGYT
TRBJ1-6 | TRBV11-2 | - | - | ASSLEDARRNNSPLH
TRBJ1-1 | TRBV7-8 | TRBD1 | - | ASSFKQGGQMNTEAF
TRBJ1-5 | TRBV5-1 | - | - | ASSLGEPYQPQH
TRBJ2-3 | TRBV11-1 | TRBD1 | - | ASSFYLDRVGTDTQY
TRBJ1-2 | TRBV9 | - | - | ASSPRGANYGYT
TRBJ1-5 | TRBV28 | TRBD1 | once | ASSRTGGTQPQH
TRBJ1-2 | TRBV2 | - | few | ASSAGLWYGYT
TRBJ2-3 | TRBV2 | - | few | ASQVVRASDTQY
TRBJ1-6 | TRBV5-8 | - | - | ASSLGGANSPLH
TRBJ2-7 | TRBV28 | TRBD1 | - | ASSSLDRELAEQY
TRBJ2-1 | TRBV19 | TRBD1 | once | ASSRGTASYNEQF
TRBJ2-1 | TRBV10-3 | - | - | AISESRVAPGGNEQF
TRBJ1-5 | TRBV11-2 | - | - | ASSLGQNIYQPQH
TRBJ2-1 | TRBV11-2 | - | - | ASRSLGVPSEQF
TRBJ2-3 | TRBV18 | TRBD1 | once | ASSPGQGRNTQY
TRBJ2-2 | TRBV6-6 | TRBD1 | - | ASSYSTGGETGELF
TRBJ2-1 | TRBV19 | TRBD2 | - | ASSILTSGVNEQF
TRBJ1-6 | TRBV14 | TRBD1 | - | ASSLDRGKTPLH
TRBJ2-3 | TRBV4-2 | TRBD2 | - | ASSQGSGGGTDTQY
TRBJ1-5 | TRBV13 | - | - | ASSLGWGDGQPQH
TRBJ2-1 | TRBV7-2 | - | - | ASSGTGYNEQF
TRBJ1-6 | TRBV5-1 | TRBD1 | - | ASRQGQGAGWNSPLH
TRBJ1-1 | TRBV2 | - | - | ASSVQGAAEAF
TRBJ2-1 | TRBV4-3 | - | once | ASSQVSGRGEQF
TRBJ2-3 | TRBV27 | - | - | ASSFRGKDTQY
TRBJ1-1 | TRBV27 | - | - | ASSRSQRTEAF